The TCR beta chain described here comes from a study of cytomegalovirus exposure and HLA in healthy donors. Researchers ran the PCR with 60 Vbeta and 13 Jbeta primers. The protocol was immunoSEQ multiplex PCR, while the TCRdb copy is restricted to in-frame clones and leaves out a portion. Among around 150,000 clones, roughly 78% were seen once, and the ten largest hold approximately 7.1%. In germline, CDR1 is SGHRS, CDR2 YFSETQ. Trimming cost V 1 base and J 1 base; bases outside gene matches: 5. The CDR3 is 16 amino acids. The count of this clone is one. The TCR comes from a man aged 35 to 55 in good health and CMV-seropositive. The sample taken for sequencing was PBMCs. J is TRBJ1-1 and V is TRBV5-1; 9 nucleotides line up with TRBD1. The CDR3, as DNA: TGCGCCAGCAGCTTGATCGGGACAGGGTCGAACACTGAAGCTTTCTTT. Amino acids: CASSLIGTGSNTEAFF.